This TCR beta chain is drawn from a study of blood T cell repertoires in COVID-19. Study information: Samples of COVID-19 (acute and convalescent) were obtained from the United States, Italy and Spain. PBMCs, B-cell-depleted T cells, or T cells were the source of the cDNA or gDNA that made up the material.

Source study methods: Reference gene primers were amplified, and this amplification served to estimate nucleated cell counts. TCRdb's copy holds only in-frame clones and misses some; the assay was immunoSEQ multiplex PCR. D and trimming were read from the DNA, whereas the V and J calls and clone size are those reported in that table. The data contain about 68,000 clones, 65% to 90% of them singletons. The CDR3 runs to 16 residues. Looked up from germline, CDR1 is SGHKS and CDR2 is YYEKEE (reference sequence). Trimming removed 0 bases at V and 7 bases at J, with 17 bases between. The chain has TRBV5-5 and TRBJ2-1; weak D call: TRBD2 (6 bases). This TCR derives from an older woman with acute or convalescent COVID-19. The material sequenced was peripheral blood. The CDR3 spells CASSLGWRGSANEQFF. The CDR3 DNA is TGTGCCAGCAGCTTGGGTTGGAGGGGTTCTGCGAATGAGCAGTTCTTC.